The text below deals with one T cell receptor beta chain. Its antigen is unidentified. The data originate from a study of T cells after yellow fever vaccination. Study-wide background: Some fractions had low cell numbers, and these were prepared with SMART-Seq v4 Ultra Low Input.

Germline V gene sequence: CDR1 SGHNT, CDR2 YYREEE (reference sequence). The CDR3 contains 15 residues. V lost 0 bases, J lost 7 bases, and 16 bases lay in between. Study observations and caveats: Subsequent booster samples again held most clones from primary vaccination (under 98% CD4, about 86% CD8). Only a small proportion of the clonotypes turned up in both the CD4 and the CD8 compartments, likely arising from convergent recombination.

Using its own MiXCR run on the 5' RACE reads, TCRdb lists one record per CDR3 protein. The repertoire has a few hundred thousand distinct CDR3 sequences, 13% of them found once; the top ten carry 0.5% to 0.6%. The chain has TRBV5-4 and TRBJ1-2; the D gene is possibly TRBD1 (6 bases). This sample comprised CD4+ T cells sorted from PBMCs, obtained 45 days after the yellow fever booster vaccination. The clonotype originates from a man younger than 40 who received the YFV17D yellow fever vaccine. The CDR3 protein is CASSLVAGDLGGYTF. DNA of the CDR3: TGTGCCAGCAGCTTGGTGGCAGGGGACCTAGGTGGCTACACCTTC.